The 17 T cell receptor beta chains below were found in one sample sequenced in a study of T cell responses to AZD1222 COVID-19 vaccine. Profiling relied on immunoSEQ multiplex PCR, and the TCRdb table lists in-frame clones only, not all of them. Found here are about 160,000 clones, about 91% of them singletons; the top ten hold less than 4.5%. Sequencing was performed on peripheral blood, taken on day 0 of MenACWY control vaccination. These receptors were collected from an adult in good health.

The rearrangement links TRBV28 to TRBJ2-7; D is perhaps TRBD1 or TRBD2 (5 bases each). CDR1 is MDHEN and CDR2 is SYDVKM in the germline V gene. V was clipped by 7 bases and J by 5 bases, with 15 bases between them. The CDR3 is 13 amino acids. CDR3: CASTRDAADEQYF. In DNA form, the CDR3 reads TGTGCCAGCACCAGGGACGCAGCGGACGAGCAGTACTTC.

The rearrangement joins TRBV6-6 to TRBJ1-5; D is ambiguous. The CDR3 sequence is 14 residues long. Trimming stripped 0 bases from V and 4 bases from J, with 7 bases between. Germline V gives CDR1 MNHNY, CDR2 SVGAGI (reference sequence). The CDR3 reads CASSYSGANQPQHF. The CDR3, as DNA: TGTGCCAGCAGTTACTCGGGAGCTAATCAGCCCCAGCATTTT.

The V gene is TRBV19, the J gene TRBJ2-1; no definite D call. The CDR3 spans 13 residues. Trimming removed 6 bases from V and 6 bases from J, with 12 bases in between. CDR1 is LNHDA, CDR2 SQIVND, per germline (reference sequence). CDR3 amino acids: CASSAQGPNEQFF. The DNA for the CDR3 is TGTGCCAGTAGCGCCCAAGGTCCCAATGAGCAGTTCTTC.

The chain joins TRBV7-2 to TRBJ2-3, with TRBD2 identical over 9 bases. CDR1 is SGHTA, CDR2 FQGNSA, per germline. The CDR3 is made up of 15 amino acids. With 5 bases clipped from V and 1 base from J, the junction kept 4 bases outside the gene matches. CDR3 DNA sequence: TGTGCCAGCAGCCCAGTAGCGGGAGGCACAGATACGCAGTATTTT. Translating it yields CASSPVAGGTDTQYF.

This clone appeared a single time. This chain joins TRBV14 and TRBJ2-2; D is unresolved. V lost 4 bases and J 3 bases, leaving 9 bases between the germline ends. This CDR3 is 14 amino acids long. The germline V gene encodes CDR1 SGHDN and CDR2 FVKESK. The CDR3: CASSPFWDTGELFF. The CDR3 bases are TGTGCCAGCAGCCCCTTCTGGGACACCGGGGAGCTGTTTTTT.

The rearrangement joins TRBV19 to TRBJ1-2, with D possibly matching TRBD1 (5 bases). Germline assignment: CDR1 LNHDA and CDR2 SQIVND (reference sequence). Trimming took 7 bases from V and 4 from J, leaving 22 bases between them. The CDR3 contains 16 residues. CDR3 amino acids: CASNGGVGNLRYGYTF. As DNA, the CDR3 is TGTGCCAGTAACGGAGGGGTGGGGAATCTGCGCTATGGCTACACCTTC.

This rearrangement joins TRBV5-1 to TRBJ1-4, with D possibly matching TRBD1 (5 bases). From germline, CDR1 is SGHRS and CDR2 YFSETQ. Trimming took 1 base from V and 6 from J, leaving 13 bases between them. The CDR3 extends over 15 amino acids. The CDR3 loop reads CASSLQPGRDEKLFF. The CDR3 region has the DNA TGCGCCAGCAGCTTGCAACCAGGGAGGGATGAAAAACTGTTTTTT.

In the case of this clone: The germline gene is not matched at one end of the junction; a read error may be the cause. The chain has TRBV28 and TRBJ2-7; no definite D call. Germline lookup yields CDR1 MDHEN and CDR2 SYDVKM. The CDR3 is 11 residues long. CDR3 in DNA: TGTGCCAGCAGGGGTGGAATACCGCTCTTCTTC. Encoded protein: CASRGGIPLFF.

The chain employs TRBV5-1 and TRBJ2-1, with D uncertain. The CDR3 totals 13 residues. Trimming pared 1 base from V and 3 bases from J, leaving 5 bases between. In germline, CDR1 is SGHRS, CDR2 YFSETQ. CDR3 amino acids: CASSLPVYNEQFF. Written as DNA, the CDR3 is TGCGCCAGCAGCTTGCCAGTCTACAATGAGCAGTTCTTC. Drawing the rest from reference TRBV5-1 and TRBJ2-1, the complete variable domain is KAGVTQTPRYLIKTRGQQVTLSCSPISGHRSVSWYQQTPGQGLQFLFEYFSETQRNKGNFPGRFSGRQFSNSRSEMNVSTLELGDSALYLCASSLPVYNEQFFGPGTRLTVL.

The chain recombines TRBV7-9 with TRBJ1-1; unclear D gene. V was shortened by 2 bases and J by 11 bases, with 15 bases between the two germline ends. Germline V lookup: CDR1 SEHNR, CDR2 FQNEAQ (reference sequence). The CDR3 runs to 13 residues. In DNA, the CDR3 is TGTGCCAGCAGCTTAAATAGCCTAGGGCGGGCTTTCTTT. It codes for CASSLNSLGRAFF.

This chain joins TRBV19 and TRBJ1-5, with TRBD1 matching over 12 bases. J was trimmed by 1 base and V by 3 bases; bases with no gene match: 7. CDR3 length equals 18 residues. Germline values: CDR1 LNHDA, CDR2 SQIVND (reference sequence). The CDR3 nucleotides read TGTGCCAGTAGTATCGGGACAGGGGGCGTAGGAAGCAATCAGCCCCAGCATTTT. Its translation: CASSIGTGGVGSNQPQHF.

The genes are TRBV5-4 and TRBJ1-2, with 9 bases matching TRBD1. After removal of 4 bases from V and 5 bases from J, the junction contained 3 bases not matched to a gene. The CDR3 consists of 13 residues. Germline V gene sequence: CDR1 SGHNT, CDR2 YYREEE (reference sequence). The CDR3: CASSPDRGYGYTF. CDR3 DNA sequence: TGTGCCAGCAGCCCGGACAGGGGATATGGCTACACCTTC.

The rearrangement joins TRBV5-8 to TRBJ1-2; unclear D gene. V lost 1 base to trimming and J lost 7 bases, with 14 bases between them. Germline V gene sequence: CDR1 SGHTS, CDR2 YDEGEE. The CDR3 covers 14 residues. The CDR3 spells CASSLNPPTGGYTF. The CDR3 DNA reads TGTGCCAGCAGCTTGAACCCTCCGACTGGTGGCTACACCTTC.

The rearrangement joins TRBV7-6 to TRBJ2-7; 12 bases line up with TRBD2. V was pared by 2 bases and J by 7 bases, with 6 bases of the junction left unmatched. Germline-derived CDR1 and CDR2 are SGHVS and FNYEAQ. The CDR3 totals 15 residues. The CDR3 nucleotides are TGTGCCAGCAGCTTATCGACTAGCGGGAGTTCGGAGCAGTACTTC. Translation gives CASSLSTSGSSEQYF. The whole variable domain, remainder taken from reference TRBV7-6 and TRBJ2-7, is GAGVSQSPRYKVTKRGQDVALRCDPISGHVSLYWYRQALGQGPEFLTYFNYEAQQDKSGLPNDRFSAERPEGSISTLTIQRTEQRDSAMYRCASSLSTSGSSEQYFGPGTRLTVT.

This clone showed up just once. The DNA of the CDR3 is TGTGCCAGCAGCCGCGCCGGGGGCCTTAATGAAAAACTGTTTTTT. Its translation: CASSRAGGLNEKLFF. This chain uses TRBV7-8 with TRBJ1-4; possible D gene TRBD1, 6 bases. The CDR3 consists of 15 residues. Germline V gene lookup returns CDR1 SGHVS and CDR2 FQNEAQ. The germline V and J ends were trimmed by 5 bases and 4 bases, with 14 bases remaining between them.

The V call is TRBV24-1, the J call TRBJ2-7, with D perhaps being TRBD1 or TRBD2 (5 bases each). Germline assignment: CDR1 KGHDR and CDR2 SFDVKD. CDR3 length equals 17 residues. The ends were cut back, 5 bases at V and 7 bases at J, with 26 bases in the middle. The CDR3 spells CATSVQTPGQAWEEQYF. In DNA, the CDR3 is TGTGCCACCAGTGTACAAACCCCGGGGCAGGCATGGGAGGAGCAGTACTTC.

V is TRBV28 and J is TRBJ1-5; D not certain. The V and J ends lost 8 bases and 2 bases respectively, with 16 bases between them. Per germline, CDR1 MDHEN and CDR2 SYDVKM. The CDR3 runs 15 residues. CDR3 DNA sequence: TGTGCCAGCTCAATAGGCGGGTTGGGCAATCAGCCCCAGCATTTT. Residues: CASSIGGLGNQPQHF. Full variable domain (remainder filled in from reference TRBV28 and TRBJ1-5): DVKVTQSSRYLVKRTGEKVFLECVQDMDHENMFWYRQDPGLGLRLIYFSYDVKMKEKGDIPEGYSVSREKKERFSLILESASTNQTSMYLCASSIGGLGNQPQHFGDGTRLSIL.